The 12 T cell receptor beta chains below were found in one sample sequenced in a study of beta chain features in type 1 diabetes. General study results and limits: Among all four CD4+ subsets, Type 1 diabetes patients had TCRB CDR3s that were moderately but significantly shorter.

The antigens for these receptors are not known. Reverse transcription of all isolated RNA meant that expressed TCRB transcripts were sequenced. TCRdb's copy holds only in-frame clones and misses some; the assay was immunoSEQ multiplex PCR. This sample has under 50,000 clones; roughly 70% occur once, and the top ten carry roughly 2.2%. The sample was Tregs from blood. These receptors were obtained from a woman aged 18-30 years with type 1 diabetes.

This chain connects TRBV29-1 to TRBJ2-6; D is possibly TRBD1 (5 bases). This CDR3 spans 14 amino acids. Germline CDR1 is SQVTM and CDR2 is ANQGSEA. With 8 bases removed from V and 0 bases from J, the gap between germline ends came to 11 bases. The CDR3 region is CSIGHNSGANVLTF. CDR3 nucleotide sequence: TGCAGCATCGGACACAACTCTGGGGCCAACGTCCTGACTTTC.

This clone was seen only a few times. The V gene is TRBV7-2, the J gene TRBJ1-2; unclear D gene. The V gene's germline CDR1 is SGHTA and CDR2 FQGNSA. The CDR3 totals 13 residues. Trimming removed 7 bases from V and 3 bases from J, with 12 bases in between. This CDR3 is CASKPFVDYGYTF. In DNA, the CDR3 is TGTGCCAGCAAGCCCTTTGTGGACTATGGCTACACCTTC.

The V and J genes are TRBV5-1 and TRBJ2-1, with a weak D call TRBD1 (6 bases). Trimming shortened V by 4 bases and J by 9 bases, and 20 bases separated the two germline ends. The CDR3 covers 15 residues. Germline assignment: CDR1 SGHRS and CDR2 YFSETQ. The CDR3: CASSIGTRGAAEQFF. CDR3 nucleotides: TGCGCCAGCAGCATAGGGACCAGGGGAGCGGCTGAGCAGTTCTTC.

This chain connects TRBV19 to TRBJ1-2; perhaps TRBD1 as D (6 bases). CDR3 length: 13 amino acids. V was trimmed by 6 bases and J by 8 bases, leaving 16 bases between them. Germline CDR1 LNHDA, CDR2 SQIVND (reference sequence). CDR3 region: CASRGQGLGGYTF. In DNA form, the CDR3 reads TGTGCCAGTAGAGGGCAGGGGTTGGGAGGCTACACCTTC.

This rearrangement joins TRBV5-1 to TRBJ2-7, with D possibly TRBD1 on 7 matching bases. Trimming removed 1 base from V and 3 bases from J, with 14 bases in between. This CDR3 has 15 amino acids. Germline CDR1 is SGHRS and CDR2 is YFSETQ. The CDR3 loop is CASSLQGRGVYEQYF. The DNA for the CDR3 is TGCGCCAGCAGCTTGCAGGGCAGGGGGGTCTACGAGCAGTACTTC.

The chain links TRBV28 to TRBJ2-7; 9 bases agree with TRBD2. Germline CDR1 is MDHEN and CDR2 is SYDVKM. J lost 6 bases, V lost 5 bases, and 11 bases had no gene match. This CDR3 contains 15 residues. The DNA of the CDR3 is TGTGCCAGCAGTCCTACGGGACTAGCCTCTGGCGAGCAGTACTTC. Its protein product is CASSPTGLASGEQYF.

There are a few counts of this clone. The chain links TRBV29-1 to TRBJ1-5, with D tentatively TRBD1 (5 bases). CDR3 length: 13 amino acids. Germline-derived CDR1 and CDR2 are SQVTM and ANQGSEA. Between the trimmed V and J ends, which lost 4 bases and 1 base, there was a span of 8 bases. CDR3 sequence: CSVAGPSNQPQHF. As DNA, the CDR3 is TGCAGCGTTGCAGGGCCGAGCAATCAGCCCCAGCATTTT.

The chain combines TRBV5-4 with TRBJ2-5; 8 bases align to TRBD1. The J segment lost 5 bases and the V segment lost 4 bases, leaving 10 bases of the junction unmatched. Germline V gene data show CDR1 as SGHNT and CDR2 as YYREEE (reference sequence). There are 15 residues in the CDR3. CDR3 sequence (DNA): TGTGCCAGCAGCCCACAGGGGGGTGCAATGGAGACCCAGTACTTC. Its protein is CASSPQGGAMETQYF.

The chain is built from TRBV11-2 and TRBJ2-7, with a weak D call TRBD2 (6 bases). V was cut by 5 bases and J by 4 bases, with 18 bases left in between. Germline CDR1 SGHAT, CDR2 FQNNGV. CDR3 length: 15 residues. In DNA form, the CDR3 reads TGTGCCAGCAGCCGAACCGCGGGGATTGGGTACGAGCAGTACTTC. Translating gives CASSRTAGIGYEQYF.

V is TRBV30 and J is TRBJ1-4, with TRBD1 identical over 8 bases. Trimming removed 0 bases from V and 5 bases from J; junction bases left unmatched: 11. The CDR3 covers 17 residues. The V gene's germline CDR1 is GTSNPN and CDR2 SVGIG (reference sequence). CDR3: CAWSVLGRGRLNEKLFF. CDR3 DNA: TGTGCCTGGAGTGTATTAGGCAGGGGGCGGCTAAATGAAAAACTGTTTTTT. Filled out from reference TRBV30 and TRBJ1-4, the complete variable domain reads SQTIHQWPATLVQPVGSPLSLECTVEGTSNPNLYWYRQAAGRGLQLLFYSVGIGQISSEVPQNLSASRPQDRQFILSSKKLLLSDSGFYLCAWSVLGRGRLNEKLFFGSGTQLSVL.

A few counts support this clone. V usage is TRBV19 and J usage is TRBJ2-7, with 11 positions matching TRBD2. V was clipped by 5 bases and J by 2 bases; unmatched bases: 5. There are 15 residues in the CDR3. Per germline, CDR1 LNHDA and CDR2 SQIVND (reference sequence). The CDR3 loop reads CASSFLAGGPYEQYF. CDR3 coding DNA: TGTGCCAGTAGTTTCTTAGCGGGAGGGCCCTACGAGCAGTACTTC.

The chain joins TRBV7-9 to TRBJ2-7; possible D gene TRBD1, 5 bases. Trimming took off 4 bases at V and 5 bases at J, with 12 bases between the two ends. Germline V gene sequence: CDR1 SEHNR, CDR2 FQNEAQ (reference sequence). The CDR3 length is 13 residues. The CDR3 DNA follows: TGTGCCAGCAGCTGGGGCAGGGTTAACGAGCAGTACTTC. It yields the protein CASSWGRVNEQYF.